This T cell receptor beta chain originates from a study of Ad26.COV2.S vaccination and SARS-CoV-2 variants. As to this clone: Antigen unknown.

Study-wide results and limits: Recipients of vaccine and of placebo showed similar breadth of their non-spike TCR repertoires. Once vaccination had occurred, spike-specific CD8+ and CD4+ T cell responses reportedly showed substantial breadth. The placebo group had lower spike-specific TCR breadth than the vaccine recipients did.

Libraries were prepared by immunoSEQ multiplex PCR; TCRdb keeps only in-frame clonotypes and omits some of them. The sample records some 270,000 clones, 87% being singletons. In germline, CDR1 is SGHTA, CDR2 FQGNSA. This CDR3 comprises 14 residues. V was cut by 4 bases and J by 4 bases, with 13 bases left in between. Sample treatment: some 19 received Ad26.COV2.S at low or high dose, single or two shots; about 5 received placebo; per-sample allocation not given. Each sample was drawn 63 days after the first injection (of vaccine or placebo). Participants' vaccine, an Ad26 vector, delivered Wuhan-strain SARS-CoV-2 spike.

This TCR was recovered from a person between 18 and 60 years old who received the Ad26.COV2.S COVID-19 vaccine or a placebo. This rearrangement joins TRBV7-2 to TRBJ1-2; D gene unclear. This specimen consisted of peripheral blood, obtained in a trial of Ad26.COV2.S vaccine versus placebo. The CDR3 nucleotides are TGTGCCAGCAGCTACTCCATTACCTCCTATGGCTACACCTTC. It encodes CASSYSITSYGYTF.